What follows is one T cell receptor beta chain and its context. These data come from a study of blood T cell repertoires in COVID-19. About the study: Acute and convalescent COVID-19 specimens originated in the United States, Italy and Spain. PBMCs, B-cell-depleted T cells, or T cells were the source of the cDNA or gDNA that made up the material.

Participants were aged about 18 to 100 years from about two dozen US areas. Cohorts were determined from participant-reported clinical history. Method: immunoSEQ multiplex PCR; TCRdb's copy keeps in-frame clones and lacks some. The sample has fewer than 250,000 clones, roughly 85% seen once. The sample comprised PBMCs or T cells enriched from blood (not recorded which). The TCR originated in a woman in her fifties or sixties with acute COVID-19.

CDR3 region: CASSQVINSAPGNTEAFF. DNA of the CDR3: TGCGCCAGCAGCCAAGTAATCAATTCGGCCCCGGGGAACACTGAAGCTTTCTTT. This sequence joins TRBV4-3 and TRBJ1-1; no definite D call. The germline V gene has CDR1 LGHNA and CDR2 YSLEER. Trimming took off 1 base at V and 1 base at J, with 19 bases between the two ends. This CDR3 contains 18 residues.